This TCR beta chain comes out of a study of early T cells in non-severe SARS-CoV-2 infection. Study at large: The authors sequenced bulk RNA from unsorted whole blood, leaving chains unpaired.

The CDR3 loop spans 16 amino acids. Germline V lookup: CDR1 SGHDT, CDR2 YYEEEE. V gave up 0 bases and J gave up 0 bases, with 10 bases separating them. Researchers tagged individual cDNA molecules with unique molecular identifiers. TCRdb processed the 5' RACE reads anew with MiXCR; each CDR3 protein has one entry. The table shows some 70,000 distinct CDR3 sequences, with roughly 10% occurring only once. V and J are TRBV5-6 and TRBJ2-1; no clear D. The source material was whole blood. The TCR originated in an adult who was a healthcare worker with PCR-confirmed SARS-CoV-2 infection or an uninfected control (not recorded which). CDR3: CASSLALRGSYNEQFF. CDR3 DNA sequence: TGTGCCAGCAGCTTGGCCTTGCGTGGCTCCTACAATGAGCAGTTCTTC.